This TCR beta chain comes out of a study of PD-1 blockade in classical Hodgkin lymphoma. Produced via immunoSEQ multiplex PCR; TCRdb's table is partial and in-frame only. This table holds approximately 98,000 clones, approximately 90% found once. All trial patients relapsed after autologous stem cell transplantation. The CDR3 totals 13 residues. Trimming removed 4 bases at V and 7 bases at J, with 14 bases between. From germline, CDR1 is MDHEN and CDR2 SYDVKM. The specimen comprised peripheral blood mononuclear cells (PBMCs), sampled before the second cycle of nivolumab. The sequence was obtained from a human donor with classical Hodgkin lymphoma. The chain couples TRBV28 to TRBJ2-7; the D call may be TRBD1 or TRBD2 (5 bases each). CDR3 in amino acids: CASSSGRPGEQYF. DNA of the CDR3: TGTGCCAGCAGTTCGGGACGACCGGGGGAGCAGTACTTC.